This T cell receptor beta chain was recorded in a study of identical twins. Study-level findings and limits: Out-of-frame beta chain sequences displayed weaker excess sharing between twins.

This clonotype has a handful of counts. Its specificity is unknown. TCRdb reanalysed the 5' RACE reads using MiXCR and keeps one entry per CDR3 protein. The sample includes 400,000 to 550,000 distinct CDR3 sequences, roughly 13% seen only once; the top ten take 0.95% to 1%. This same sample was also part of a study on yellow fever vaccine responses in identical twins.

Input material: CD4+ T cells sorted from blood. The TCR comes from a woman under 30 in good health.

The CDR3 DNA follows: TGTGCCAGCAGTTTAGCGAAGGGGGGCCAGCCCCAGCATTTT. As protein: CASSLAKGGQPQHF. The V and J genes are TRBV12-3 or TRBV12-4 and TRBJ1-5; D might be TRBD1 (6 bases). The V end was cut by 0 bases, the J end by 7 bases, with 10 bases between. The CDR3 spans 14 residues.